This T cell receptor beta chain was retrieved from a study of blood T cell repertoires in COVID-19. Germline loops: CDR1 SGHTS, CDR2 YDEGEE. Trimming at V came to 7 bases and at J to 0 bases, leaving 10 bases not matched to a gene. The CDR3 covers 16 residues. TCRdb keeps only in-frame clones here, not all; method: immunoSEQ multiplex PCR. The sample shows some 250,000 clones, roughly 79% of them seen only once. Specimen: peripheral blood. This TCR derives from a woman in her sixties or seventies with active or convalescent COVID-19. The V and J genes are TRBV5-8 and TRBJ1-5; 7 bases fit TRBD1. The CDR3 is CASLPTHRGSNQPQHF. CDR3 DNA sequence: TGTGCCAGCTTGCCCACCCACAGGGGTAGCAATCAGCCCCAGCATTTT.